The entry that follows covers one T cell receptor beta chain sequence. This sample was included in a study of T cells in Graves' hyperthyroidism and ophthalmopathy. Study details: Peripheral blood collection took place at initial diagnosis, before any treatment.

Amplification targeted TCR beta CDR3 regions from RNA transcripts. Carried out on the TCR CDR3, a first-round RT-PCR used the HTBI primer set. TCRdb independently ran MiXCR on the multiplex PCR reads; one entry per CDR3 protein. This sample has fewer than 900,000 distinct CDR3 sequences, with over 15% found just once. Exclusion criteria comprised uncontrolled infection, other autoimmune disease, pregnancy or lactation. The study based diagnoses on clinical symptoms, serum thyroxine and TRAb, thyroid ultrasound and orbital computed tomography. The sample, blood from the first hyperthyroidism diagnosis, precedes any ophthalmopathy symptoms. Trimming left V 3 bases short and J 3 bases short, with 12 bases between. The germline gives CDR1 KGHSH, CDR2 LQKENI. CDR3 length: 15 amino acids.

Sequences were obtained from blood. This TCR derives from a woman aged 50 to 60 with Graves' hyperthyroidism that later progressed to Graves' ophthalmopathy. The chain recombines TRBV18 with TRBJ2-1, with no clear D. CDR3 sequence reads: CASSPSSRVYNEQFF. CDR3 coding DNA: TGTGCCAGCTCACCTTCTTCTAGGGTCTACAATGAGCAGTTCTTC.